This TCR beta chain comes out of a study of response to subunit inactivated influenza vaccine (dated by TCRdb to 2016 to 2018). A note on the overall study: Deep quantitative profiling of the T cell receptor repertoire was used in the study to follow responses to a trivalent subunit inactivated influenza vaccine.

As to this clonotype: The specificity of this receptor is unknown. It has no much larger one-base neighbor in the sample; base qualities were not kept.

The CDR3 starts with the cysteine, ends with the phenylalanine, and has 13 residues. The entry retains the CDR3 DNA only, 39 bases that are in frame from base 1. Taken from the germline V gene, the CDR1 and CDR2 loops are MNHEY and SVGEGT. V drops 6 bases and J drops 2 bases, leaving 11 bases in between. The library relied on RT-PCR. TCRdb shows the sequencer as Illumina HiSeq 2500. The raw public data were reprocessed by TCRdb itself: fastp quality trimming at Q25, MiXCR clonotype calling, in-frame beta chains only. Entries are consolidated by CDR3 protein sequence, retaining the most common genes and DNA. Across this sample there are about 540,000 distinct CDR3 sequences, with around 13% seen only once. 11% of the sample comes from the top ten. Overall study results and their limits: It was suggested by the authors that each seasonal influenza vaccination may recruit only a limited number of new T cells.

Sequencing was performed on PBMCs from blood, taken roughly 13 days after vaccination. This chain is built from TRBV6-2 or TRBV6-3 and TRBJ2-7; D gene: possibly TRBD1, on 5 matching bases. The receptor was derived from a man aged 50 to 60 who received an inactivated influenza vaccine. Donor details come from another sample of the same person, matched by shared clones. The CDR3 reads as follows: CASSKQAPYEQYF. Here is the DNA: TGTGCCAGCAGCAAACAGGCGCCCTACGAGCAGTACTTC.